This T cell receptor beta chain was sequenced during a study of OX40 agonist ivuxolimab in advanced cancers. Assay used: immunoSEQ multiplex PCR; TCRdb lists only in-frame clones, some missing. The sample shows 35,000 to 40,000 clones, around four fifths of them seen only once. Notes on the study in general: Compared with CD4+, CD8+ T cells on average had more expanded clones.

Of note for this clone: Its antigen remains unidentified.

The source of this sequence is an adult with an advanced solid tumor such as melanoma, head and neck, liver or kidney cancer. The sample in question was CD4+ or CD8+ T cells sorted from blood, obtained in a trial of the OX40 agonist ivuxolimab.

CDR3 protein: CAWSANRENSPLHF. In DNA form, the CDR3 reads TGTGCCTGGAGCGCCAACAGGGAGAATTCACCCCTCCACTTT. The V call is TRBV30, the J call TRBJ1-6; TRBD1 might be the D (6 bases). The CDR3 consists of 14 residues. V was shortened by 3 bases and J by 7 bases, with 13 bases between the two germline ends. The germline V gene encodes CDR1 GTSNPN and CDR2 SVGIG (reference sequence).